This record covers a single T cell receptor beta chain. Its antigen is not identified. This sample stems from a study of regulatory T cells in long-lasting Graves disease. The overall study: Disease was considered persistent Graves' disease after over 5 years of antithyroid drugs (with positive TSH receptor antibodies).

The CDR3 has 13 amino acids. J lost 8 bases, V lost 6 bases, and 2 bases had no gene match. CDR1 MNHEY and CDR2 SMNVEV come from the germline V gene (reference sequence). With iRepertoire HTBI primers and Arm-PCR of CDR3 regions, TCR beta libraries were built. TCRdb redid the calling of the multiplex PCR reads with MiXCR, one entry per CDR3 protein. The sample yields approximately 360,000 distinct CDR3 sequences, 23% seen once. Time point: persistent/refractory GD, antithyroid drugs over 5 years with positive TRAb. Scientists built the TCR library using RNA that was extracted from PBMCs. Graves' disease diagnoses used American Thyroid Association guidelines. Study-wide results and caveats: Tissue studied was limited to peripheral blood, excluding thyroid tissue.

This TCR derives from a woman between 40 and 50 years old with Graves disease. J is TRBJ2-1 and V is TRBV27, with 12 nucleotides matching TRBD2. The sample in question was peripheral blood mononuclear cells (PBMCs), obtained when the disease was refractory, from a patient treated with antithyroid drugs. The CDR3 protein is CASRTSGSDEQFF. Written as DNA, the CDR3 is TGTGCCAGCAGGACTAGCGGGAGCGATGAGCAGTTCTTC.